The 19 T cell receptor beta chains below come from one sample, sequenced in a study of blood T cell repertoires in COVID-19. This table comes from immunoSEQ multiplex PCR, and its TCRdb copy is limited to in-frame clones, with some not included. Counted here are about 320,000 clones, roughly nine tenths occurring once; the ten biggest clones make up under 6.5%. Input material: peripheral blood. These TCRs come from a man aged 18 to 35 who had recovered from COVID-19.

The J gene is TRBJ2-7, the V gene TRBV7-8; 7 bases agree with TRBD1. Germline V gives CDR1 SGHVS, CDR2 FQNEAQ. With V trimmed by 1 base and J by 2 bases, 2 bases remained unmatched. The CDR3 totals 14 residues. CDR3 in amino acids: CASSLGTGTYEQYF. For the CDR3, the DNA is TGTGCCAGCAGCTTAGGGACAGGCACCTACGAGCAGTACTTC.

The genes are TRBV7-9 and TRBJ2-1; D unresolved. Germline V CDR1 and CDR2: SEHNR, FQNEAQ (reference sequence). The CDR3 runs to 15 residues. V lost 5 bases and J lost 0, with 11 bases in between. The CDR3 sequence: CASSHSLSSYNEQFF. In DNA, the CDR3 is TGTGCCAGCAGCCATAGCCTTAGCTCCTACAATGAGCAGTTCTTC.

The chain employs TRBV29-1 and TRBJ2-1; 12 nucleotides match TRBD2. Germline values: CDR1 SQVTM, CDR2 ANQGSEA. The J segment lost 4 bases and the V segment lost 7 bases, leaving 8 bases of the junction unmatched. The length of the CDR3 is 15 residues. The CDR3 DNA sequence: TGCAGCGCTGACCCTAGCGGGAGGGTTTACAATGAGCAGTTCTTC. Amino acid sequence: CSADPSGRVYNEQFF.

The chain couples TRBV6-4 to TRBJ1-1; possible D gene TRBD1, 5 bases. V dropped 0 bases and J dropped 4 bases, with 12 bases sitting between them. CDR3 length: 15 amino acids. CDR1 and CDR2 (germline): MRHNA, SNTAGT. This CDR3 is CASSDSAGYVTEAFF. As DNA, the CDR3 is TGTGCCAGCAGTGACTCGGCAGGGTACGTCACTGAAGCTTTCTTT.

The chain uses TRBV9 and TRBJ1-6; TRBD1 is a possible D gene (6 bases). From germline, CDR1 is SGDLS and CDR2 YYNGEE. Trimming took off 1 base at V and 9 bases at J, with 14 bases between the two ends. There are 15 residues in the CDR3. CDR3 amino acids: CASSVSSSGVSPLHF. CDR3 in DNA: TGTGCCAGCAGCGTATCCAGCTCAGGGGTTTCACCCCTCCACTTT.

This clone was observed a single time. The CDR3 nucleotides are TGTGCCAGCAGCTTAGGCGGAGGGGGGGGAGAGACCCAGTACTTC. Translated: CASSLGGGGGETQYF. This chain links TRBV11-2 with TRBJ2-5; maybe TRBD2 (7 bases). V lost 1 base and J lost 4, with 13 bases in between. The CDR3 extends over 15 amino acids. Germline V gene lookup returns CDR1 SGHAT and CDR2 FQNNGV.

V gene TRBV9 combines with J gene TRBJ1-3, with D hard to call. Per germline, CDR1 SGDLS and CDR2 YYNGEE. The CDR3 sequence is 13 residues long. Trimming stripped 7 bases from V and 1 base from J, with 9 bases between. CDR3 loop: CASWGGSGNTIYF. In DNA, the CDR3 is TGTGCCAGCTGGGGAGGATCTGGAAACACCATATATTTT.

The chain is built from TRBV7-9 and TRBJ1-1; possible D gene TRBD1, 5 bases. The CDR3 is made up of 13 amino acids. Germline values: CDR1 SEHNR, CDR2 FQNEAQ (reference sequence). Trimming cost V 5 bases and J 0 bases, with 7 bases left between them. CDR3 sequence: CASSPTVNTEAFF. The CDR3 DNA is TGTGCCAGCAGCCCGACAGTGAACACTGAAGCTTTCTTT.

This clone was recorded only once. This CDR3 reads CASATGGGSGETQYF. For the CDR3, the DNA is TGTGCCAGCGCAACAGGGGGAGGGTCGGGAGAGACCCAGTACTTC. This rearrangement joins TRBV5-6 to TRBJ2-5; D is possibly TRBD1 (8 bases). The length of the CDR3 is 15 residues. Between the trimmed V and J ends, which lost 7 bases and 4 bases, there was a span of 20 bases. Germline CDR1 is SGHDT and CDR2 is YYEEEE.

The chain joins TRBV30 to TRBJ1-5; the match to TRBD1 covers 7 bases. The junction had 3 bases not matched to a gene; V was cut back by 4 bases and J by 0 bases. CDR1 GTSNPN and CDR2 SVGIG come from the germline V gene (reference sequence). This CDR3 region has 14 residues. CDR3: CAWNRGYSNQPQHF. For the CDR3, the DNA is TGTGCCTGGAACAGGGGATATAGCAATCAGCCCCAGCATTTT.

Here the CDR3 reads CASSQRHRGESYNEQFF. CDR3 nucleotides: TGTGCCAGCAGCCAGCGACACAGGGGAGAGTCCTACAATGAGCAGTTCTTC. The rearrangement uses TRBV3-1 (or the pseudogene TRBV3-2) and TRBJ2-1; 7 nucleotides line up with TRBD1. CDR1 and CDR2 (germline): LGHDT, YNNKEL (reference sequence). The CDR3 is 17 residues long. J was trimmed by 1 base and V by 3 bases; bases with no gene match: 9.

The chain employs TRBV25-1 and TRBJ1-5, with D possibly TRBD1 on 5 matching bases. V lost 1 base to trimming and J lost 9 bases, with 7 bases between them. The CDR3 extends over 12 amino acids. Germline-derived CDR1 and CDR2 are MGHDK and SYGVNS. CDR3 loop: CASSESGLPQHF. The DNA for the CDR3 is TGTGCCAGCAGTGAATCAGGGTTGCCCCAGCATTTT.

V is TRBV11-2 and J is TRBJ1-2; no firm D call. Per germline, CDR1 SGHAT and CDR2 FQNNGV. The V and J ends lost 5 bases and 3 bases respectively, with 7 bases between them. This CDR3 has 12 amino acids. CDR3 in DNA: TGTGCCAGCAGCCCAACAGACTATGGCTACACCTTC. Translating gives CASSPTDYGYTF. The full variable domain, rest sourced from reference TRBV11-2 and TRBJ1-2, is EAGVAQSPRYKIIEKRQSVAFWCNPISGHATLYWYQQILGQGPKLLIQFQNNGVVDDSQLPKDRFSAERLKGVDSTLKIQPAKLEDSAVYLCASSPTDYGYTFGSGTRLTVV.

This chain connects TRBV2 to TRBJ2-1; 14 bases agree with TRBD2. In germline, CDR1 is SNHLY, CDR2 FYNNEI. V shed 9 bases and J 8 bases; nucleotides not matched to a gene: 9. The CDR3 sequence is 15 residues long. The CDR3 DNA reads TGTGCCAGTAAAAGTGGGACTAGCGGGGGCCATGAGCAGTTCTTC. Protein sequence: CASKSGTSGGHEQFF.

CDR3 protein: CASSLWDRNTGELFF. The CDR3 nucleotides are TGTGCCAGCAGTTTATGGGACAGGAACACCGGGGAGCTGTTTTTT. J is TRBJ2-2 and V is TRBV27, with 7 bases that match TRBD1. Germline loops: CDR1 MNHEY, CDR2 SMNVEV (reference sequence). V shed 1 base, J shed 1 base, and the junction held 0 bases outside the gene matches. There are 15 residues in the CDR3.

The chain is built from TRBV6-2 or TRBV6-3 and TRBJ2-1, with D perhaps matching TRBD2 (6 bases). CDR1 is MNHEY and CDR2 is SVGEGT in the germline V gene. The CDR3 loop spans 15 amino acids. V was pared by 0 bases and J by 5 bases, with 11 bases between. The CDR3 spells CASSYSPWEDNEQFF. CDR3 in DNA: TGTGCCAGCAGTTACTCACCTTGGGAGGACAATGAGCAGTTCTTC.

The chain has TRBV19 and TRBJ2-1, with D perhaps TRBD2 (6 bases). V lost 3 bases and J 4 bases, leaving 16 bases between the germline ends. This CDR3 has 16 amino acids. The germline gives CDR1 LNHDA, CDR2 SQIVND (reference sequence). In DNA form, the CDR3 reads TGTGCCAGTAGTATGGCTAAACTAGCAGGGTACAATGAGCAGTTCTTC. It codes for CASSMAKLAGYNEQFF.

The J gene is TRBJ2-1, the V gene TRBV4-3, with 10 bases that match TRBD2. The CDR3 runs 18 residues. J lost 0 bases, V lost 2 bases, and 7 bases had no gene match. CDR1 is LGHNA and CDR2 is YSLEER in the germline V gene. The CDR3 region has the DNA TGCGCCAGCAGCCAACTAGCGGGGGCCTCAAGCTCCTACAATGAGCAGTTCTTC. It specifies CASSQLAGASSSYNEQFF.

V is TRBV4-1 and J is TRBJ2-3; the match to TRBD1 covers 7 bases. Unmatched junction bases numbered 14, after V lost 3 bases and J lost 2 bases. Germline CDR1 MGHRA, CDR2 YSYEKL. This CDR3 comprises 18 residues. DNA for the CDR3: TGCGCCAGCAGCCAGGTGGACAGGTCACCCAAAGACACAGATACGCAGTATTTT. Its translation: CASSQVDRSPKDTDTQYF.